A selection of T cell receptor beta chains follows, all from one sample in a study of T cell changes during pregnancy in multiple sclerosis. Produced via immunoSEQ multiplex PCR; TCRdb's table is partial and in-frame only. The sample has roughly 80,000 clones, under 95% seen once. The sequenced sample was peripheral blood, obtained before pregnancy. The receptor source for this set is a female donor with multiple sclerosis, enrolled in a pregnancy study. CDR3s include the opening cysteine and the closing phenylalanine or tryptophan. The order of the fields is V gene, J gene, clone size, D gene, CDR3 protein, CDR3 DNA. D genes are given only for firm matches. Size values are once, few and many counts, or a class for expanded clones, and some rows have none.

v_call: TRBV6-5
j_call: TRBJ2-5
clone_size: .
d_call: .
cdr3_aa: CASSYGEQETQYF
cdr3_nt: TGTGCCAGCAGTTACGGGGAGCAAGAGACCCAGTACTTC

v_call: TRBV19
j_call: TRBJ2-1
clone_size: once
d_call: TRBD1
cdr3_aa: CASSILGQGFHNEQFF
cdr3_nt: TGTGCCAGTAGTATCCTGGGACAGGGTTTCCACAATGAGCAGTTCTTC

v_call: TRBV2
j_call: TRBJ2-1
clone_size: .
d_call: TRBD2
cdr3_aa: CASPTRLATYNEQFF
cdr3_nt: TGTGCCAGCCCGACCCGACTAGCGACCTACAATGAGCAGTTCTTC

v_call: TRBV5-1
j_call: TRBJ2-3
clone_size: .
d_call: TRBD2
cdr3_aa: CASSPGVAGGTDTQYF
cdr3_nt: TGCGCCAGCAGCCCTGGGGTAGCGGGGGGTACAGATACGCAGTATTTT

v_call: TRBV6-1
j_call: TRBJ1-5
clone_size: .
d_call: .
cdr3_aa: CASSERWDQPQHF
cdr3_nt: TGTGCCAGCAGTGAGAGGTGGGATCAGCCCCAGCATTTT

v_call: TRBV4-1
j_call: TRBJ2-1
clone_size: .
d_call: TRBD2
cdr3_aa: CASSHLSGASDEQFF
cdr3_nt: TGCGCCAGCAGCCATCTTAGCGGGGCCAGCGATGAGCAGTTCTTC

v_call: TRBV6-6
j_call: TRBJ1-5
clone_size: .
d_call: .
cdr3_aa: CASSYGGESQPQHF
cdr3_nt: TGTGCCAGCAGTTATGGGGGGGAGAGTCAGCCCCAGCATTTT

v_call: TRBV11-2
j_call: TRBJ2-1
clone_size: once
d_call: TRBD2
cdr3_aa: CASSLVFSGRVEQFF
cdr3_nt: TGTGCCAGCAGCTTAGTATTTAGTGGGAGGGTTGAGCAGTTCTTC

v_call: TRBV6-5
j_call: TRBJ2-7
clone_size: .
d_call: .
cdr3_aa: CASSSGGSYEQYF
cdr3_nt: TGTGCCAGCAGTTCCGGCGGGTCCTACGAGCAGTACTTC

v_call: TRBV11-2
j_call: TRBJ2-2
clone_size: few
d_call: .
cdr3_aa: CASSLIGGSTGELFF
cdr3_nt: TGTGCCAGCAGCTTAATCGGCGGATCCACCGGGGAGCTGTTTTTT

v_call: TRBV27
j_call: TRBJ2-2
clone_size: .
d_call: .
cdr3_aa: CASSLSGELFF
cdr3_nt: TGTGCCAGCAGTTTGAGCGGGGAGCTGTTTTTT

v_call: TRBV30
j_call: TRBJ1-2
clone_size: .
d_call: .
cdr3_aa: CAWSRPLPDYGYTF
cdr3_nt: TGTGCCTGGAGTCGCCCGCTCCCGGACTATGGCTACACCTTC

v_call: TRBV10-1
j_call: TRBJ2-1
clone_size: .
d_call: .
cdr3_aa: CASSERGLWYNEQFF
cdr3_nt: TGCGCCAGCAGTGAGAGGGGGTTGTGGTACAATGAGCAGTTCTTC

v_call: TRBV21-1
j_call: TRBJ2-7
clone_size: .
d_call: .
cdr3_aa: CGTAGGRCHEQYF
cdr3_nt: TGTGGCACAGCGGGGGGTAGGTGTCACGAGCAGTACTTC

v_call: TRBV13
j_call: TRBJ2-2
clone_size: .
d_call: TRBD1
cdr3_aa: CASSTGQGANTGELFF
cdr3_nt: TGTGCCAGCAGCACGGGACAGGGTGCGAACACCGGGGAGCTGTTTTTT

v_call: TRBV27
j_call: TRBJ2-7
clone_size: .
d_call: TRBD1
cdr3_aa: CASSIRVSRDRGGSYEQYF
cdr3_nt: TGTGCCAGCAGTATAAGGGTGTCCCGGGACAGGGGAGGCTCCTACGAGCAGTACTTC

v_call: TRBV6-5
j_call: TRBJ1-2
clone_size: .
d_call: TRBD1
cdr3_aa: CASSSTGGAGWGGYTF
cdr3_nt: TGTGCCAGCAGTTCGACAGGGGGCGCTGGGTGGGGCGGCTACACCTTC

v_call: TRBV5-5
j_call: TRBJ1-2
clone_size: .
d_call: TRBD1
cdr3_aa: CASSPGDRVRFGYGYTF
cdr3_nt: TGTGCCAGCAGCCCTGGGGACAGGGTGCGCTTCGGCTATGGCTACACCTTC